This record looks at one T cell receptor beta chain sequence and its context. Whole blood, unsorted for T cells, was the source of total RNA. Total RNA amounting to 3,500 to 4,500 ng went into each TCR library. Using eight separate reactions per sample, the authors generated cDNA. Each UMI harboured a 6-nucleotide sample barcode and was appended via template switching. Following a re-call of the 5' RACE reads, TCRdb has one entry per CDR3 protein and lacks DNA. The repertoire shows roughly 120,000 distinct CDR3 sequences; the top ten hold 12%. The sample belongs to a study of monozygotic twins with inflammatory bowel disease. CDR1 is SNHLY, CDR2 FYNNEI, per germline. The CDR3 spans 13 residues.

Sequenced input: blood. The clonotype comes from a human donor with ulcerative colitis or Crohn's disease, or a healthy co-twin of an affected twin (not recorded which). The chain links TRBV2 to TRBJ1-2; without DNA, the TCRdb call of TRBD1 cannot be checked. CDR3 loop: CASSEQGSYGYTF.